The 2 T cell receptor beta chains presented below share a single source sample, sequenced in a study of identical twins. In TCRdb, the 5' RACE reads were re-called with MiXCR into one record per CDR3 protein. The repertoire holds 150,000 or so distinct CDR3 sequences, 3% to 4.5% seen once, with around 8.1% in the top ten. The sample was memory T cells sorted from blood. The receptors come from a man younger than 35 in good health.

This clonotype was counted many times. The rearrangement links TRBV9 to TRBJ2-1; D is possibly TRBD2 (7 bases). The CDR3 length is 16 residues. CDR1 is SGDLS and CDR2 is YYNGEE in the germline V gene. Trimming left V 1 base short and J 5 bases short, with 16 bases between. The CDR3 region has the DNA TGTGCCAGCAGCGTAAGGGGGGGGAGAGCGGACAATGAGCAGTTCTTC. Its translation is CASSVRGGRADNEQFF.

This clonotype was recorded at least ten times. The chain uses TRBV9 and TRBJ2-1; TRBD2 matches at 11 bases. V lost 4 bases to trimming and J lost 7 bases; unmatched junction nucleotides: 19. Looked up from germline, CDR1 is SGDLS and CDR2 is YYNGEE. The CDR3 totals 19 residues. The CDR3 region has the DNA TGTGCCAGCAGCCAAACTAGCGGGAGTCTCCCGAGCCTTCAGAATGAGCAGTTCTTC. Amino acid sequence: CASSQTSGSLPSLQNEQFF. The complete variable domain, with remaining parts taken from reference TRBV9 and TRBJ2-1, reads DSGVTQTPKHLITATGQRVTLRCSPRSGDLSVYWYQQSLDQGLQFLIQYYNGEERAKGNILERFSAQQFPDLHSELNLSSLELGDSALYFCASSQTSGSLPSLQNEQFFGPGTRLTVL.